This entry is about one T cell receptor beta chain. Method: immunoSEQ multiplex PCR; TCRdb's copy keeps in-frame clones and lacks some. The sample consists of approximately 500,000 clones, 85% to 90% of them appearing once. These data originate in a study of blood T cell repertoires in COVID-19. Study information: Specimens from acute and convalescent COVID-19 originated in the United States, Italy and Spain. Sources were T cells, B-cell-depleted T cells, or PBMCs; the material itself was cDNA or gDNA.

Seattle's enrolled individuals joined amid active infection and were then monitored longitudinally. Germline CDR1 is SGHNT and CDR2 is YYREEE (reference sequence). The CDR3 contains 16 residues. The V and J ends lost 0 bases and 4 bases, in that order; junction bases with no gene match: 6. Sequencing was done on a sample of peripheral blood. The V and J genes are TRBV5-4 and TRBJ2-1; TRBD2 agrees at 8 bases. The TCR originated in a woman between 45 and 60 years old with COVID-19, enrolled during active disease. CDR3 in DNA: TGTGCCAGCAGCTTGGACGGCGGGGGGACTTACAATGAGCAGTTCTTC. Translation: CASSLDGGGTYNEQFF. The whole variable domain, remainder taken from reference TRBV5-4 and TRBJ2-1, is ETGVTQSPTHLIKTRGQQVTLRCSSQSGHNTVSWYQQALGQGPQFIFQYYREEENGRGNFPPRFSGLQFPNYSSELNVNALELDDSALYLCASSLDGGGTYNEQFFGPGTRLTVL.